The 9 T cell receptor beta chains below all came from one sample that was sequenced in a study of blood T cell repertoires in COVID-19. Only in-frame clones appear in the TCRdb table, and some are missing; sequencing was by immunoSEQ multiplex PCR. Among over 120,000 clones listed, around four fifths were seen once. What was sequenced was PBMCs or T cells enriched from blood (not recorded which). The receptors were sampled from a woman aged 45-65 years who had recovered from COVID-19.

This chain connects TRBV5-1 to TRBJ2-1, with 7 bases identical to TRBD1. Germline V CDR1 and CDR2: SGHRS, YFSETQ. V was pared by 2 bases and J by 7 bases, with 9 bases of the junction left unmatched. This CDR3 region has 15 residues. In DNA form, the CDR3 reads TGCGCCAGCAGCTTTAAAGACAGGGCCAGAAATGAGCAGTTCTTC. It yields the protein CASSFKDRARNEQFF.

The rearrangement joins TRBV27 to TRBJ2-2; no clear D. This CDR3 is built from 13 residues. V dropped 10 bases and J dropped 6 bases, with 15 bases sitting between them. Per germline, CDR1 MNHEY and CDR2 SMNVEV (reference sequence). The DNA of the CDR3 is TGTGCCACCGACCTAGTTCTTTCCGGGGAGCTGTTTTTT. Encoded protein: CATDLVLSGELFF.

This clone appeared once. The chain links TRBV3-1 (or the pseudogene TRBV3-2) to TRBJ1-1, with TRBD1 matching 11 bases. CDR3 length equals 16 residues. V trimming: 0 bases; J trimming: 6 bases; junction bases outside the gene matches: 6. Germline values: CDR1 LGHDT, CDR2 YNNKEL (reference sequence). The CDR3 loop is CASSQEAGTGGSEAFF. CDR3 nucleotide sequence: TGTGCCAGCAGCCAAGAGGCCGGGACAGGGGGATCTGAAGCTTTCTTT.

This chain uses TRBV28 with TRBJ1-5; D perhaps matches TRBD1 (5 bases). Germline CDR1 and CDR2: MDHEN and SYDVKM. Between the trimmed V and J ends, which lost 4 bases and 6 bases, there was a span of 13 bases. The CDR3 length is 14 residues. As DNA, the CDR3 is TGTGCCAGCAGTTCGGCCCAAGGGGTTCAGCCCCAGCATTTT. Its translation: CASSSAQGVQPQHF.

J is TRBJ2-1 and V is TRBV11-3, with 10 bases aligning to TRBD2. CDR1 SGHNT and CDR2 YENEEA come from the germline V gene. The CDR3 extends over 15 amino acids. Trimming took 5 bases from V and 9 from J; bases not matched to a gene: 10. The CDR3 reads CASSPHGVAGGEQFF. Written as DNA, the CDR3 is TGTGCCAGCAGCCCCCACGGAGTAGCGGGGGGTGAGCAGTTCTTC.

V is TRBV28 and J is TRBJ1-2; no definite D call. Germline-derived CDR1 and CDR2 are MDHEN and SYDVKM. This CDR3 has 12 residues. V was shortened by 3 bases and J by 6 bases, with 8 bases between the two germline ends. CDR3 nucleotides: TGTGCCAGCAGTTTTATTCGGGATGGCTACACCTTC. The encoded protein is CASSFIRDGYTF.

This clone was picked up many times. The CDR3 loop is CASSQVSVQARETQYF. The CDR3 DNA is TGCGCCAGCAGCCAAGTATCGGTACAGGCGAGAGAGACCCAGTACTTC. The rearrangement uses TRBV4-1 and TRBJ2-5; D possibly corresponds to TRBD1 (5 bases). Germline CDR1 reads MGHRA; CDR2 reads YSYEKL. The CDR3 spans 16 residues. V was cut by 1 base and J by 4 bases, with 16 bases left in between.

This sequence joins TRBV18 and TRBJ1-2; 8 nucleotides match TRBD1. CDR1 and CDR2 (germline): KGHSH, LQKENI. The CDR3 consists of 15 residues. The V and J ends lost 3 bases and 6 bases, in that order; junction bases with no gene match: 9. CDR3 sequence: CASSPLDRGFNGYTF. For the CDR3, the DNA is TGTGCCAGCTCACCCCTTGACAGGGGTTTCAATGGCTACACCTTC.

The table lists this clone with a few counts. The V gene is TRBV19, the J gene TRBJ1-3; 7 positions agree with TRBD1. The germline V gene encodes CDR1 LNHDA and CDR2 SQIVND (reference sequence). The V segment lost 5 bases and the J segment 3 bases; nucleotides outside the gene matches: 7. The CDR3 sequence is 15 residues long. CDR3 in amino acids: CASSQTGDYGNTIYF. CDR3 DNA sequence: TGTGCCAGTAGTCAAACAGGGGATTATGGAAACACCATATATTTT.